This TCR beta chain was recovered during a study of CD8 T cells in ankylosing spondylitis. Study-level results: Disease-linked clones bore a CD8+ phenotype, appearing relatively rarely in peripheral blood. About 8 highly homologous variants made up a TCR beta motif, and this motif appeared characteristic of ankylosing spondylitis blood. A number of the motif variants had already been described in reactive arthritis synovial fluid and blood.

TCRdb ran MiXCR on the 5' RACE reads and lists one entry per CDR3 protein. The sample lists approximately 500,000 distinct CDR3 sequences; roughly 13% were seen once. For this clonotype: Its antigen is not known.

The junction had 7 bases not matched to a gene; V was cut back by 5 bases and J by 4 bases. CDR3 length equals 15 residues. This receptor was identified in a male donor with ankylosing spondylitis. The specimen was blood, either unsorted or a sorted T cell fraction (not recorded which). The genes are TRBV12-3 or TRBV12-4 and TRBJ2-3; 9 bases are shared with TRBD1. Here the CDR3 reads CASSPGQGIPDTQYF. The CDR3 nucleotides are TGTGCCAGCAGTCCGGGACAGGGAATACCAGATACGCAGTATTTT.